These 13 T cell receptor beta chains came from one sample sequenced in a study of blood T cell repertoires in COVID-19. The protocol was immunoSEQ multiplex PCR, while the TCRdb copy is restricted to in-frame clones and leaves out a portion. The sample has about 290,000 clones; around four fifths are singletons. Sequencing was performed on peripheral blood. The receptors derive from a woman aged 50 to 65 with active or convalescent COVID-19.

The V gene is TRBV5-8, the J gene TRBJ1-5, with TRBD1 matching over 7 bases. The germline CDR1 and CDR2 sequences are SGHTS and YDEGEE. CDR3 length: 19 residues. The V and J ends lost 4 bases and 0 bases, in that order; junction bases with no gene match: 16. The DNA of the CDR3 is TGTGCCAGCAGCCATATAGAGGGGGCAATCCTTTATAGCAATCAGCCCCAGCATTTT. It specifies CASSHIEGAILYSNQPQHF.

The rearrangement joins TRBV6-5 to TRBJ1-6, with TRBD1 matching over 7 bases. Germline CDR1 MNHEY, CDR2 SVGAGI. This CDR3 contains 15 residues. The V segment lost 3 bases and the J segment 7 bases; nucleotides outside the gene matches: 6. CDR3 DNA: TGTGCCAGCAGTTATTTTCCCAGGGGGAATTCACCCCTCCACTTT. As protein: CASSYFPRGNSPLHF.

The chain employs TRBV20-1 and TRBJ1-5; tentatively, D is TRBD1 (5 bases). The CDR3 is made up of 15 amino acids. Germline-derived CDR1 and CDR2 are DFQATT and SNEGSKA (reference sequence). The V and J ends lost 3 bases and 0 bases respectively, with 12 bases between them. Written as DNA, the CDR3 is TGCAGTGCTAGTGGACACCTATATAGCAATCAGCCCCAGCATTTT. This encodes CSASGHLYSNQPQHF.

The chain joins TRBV19 to TRBJ1-2; 9 bases match TRBD1. This CDR3 contains 17 residues. Germline V gene data show CDR1 as LNHDA and CDR2 as SQIVND (reference sequence). V trimming: 5 bases; J trimming: 8 bases; junction bases outside the gene matches: 18. Here the CDR3 DNA reads TGTGCCAGTAGTGCGTATTTGACCGGGACAGGGTATCGGGGCTACACCTTC. This encodes CASSAYLTGTGYRGYTF. Complete variable domain (other parts from reference TRBV19 and TRBJ1-2): DGGITQSPKYLFRKEGQNVTLSCEQNLNHDAMYWYRQDPGQGLRLIYYSQIVNDFQKGDIAEGYSVSREKKESFPLTVTSAQKNPTAFYLCASSAYLTGTGYRGYTFGSGTRLTVV.

The chain has TRBV29-1 and TRBJ1-1; tentatively, D is TRBD1 (6 bases). The V end was cut by 3 bases, the J end by 7 bases, with 9 bases between. In germline, CDR1 is SQVTM, CDR2 ANQGSEA. This CDR3 comprises 11 residues. The CDR3 is CSVDDRFEAFF. The DNA of the CDR3 is TGCAGCGTTGACGACAGGTTTGAAGCTTTCTTT. Complete variable domain (other parts from reference TRBV29-1 and TRBJ1-1): SAVISQKPSRDICQRGTSLTIQCQVDSQVTMMFWYRQQPGQSLTLIATANQGSEATYESGFVIDKFPISRPNLTFSTLTVSNMSPEDSSIYLCSVDDRFEAFFGQGTRLTVV.

V is TRBV10-2 and J is TRBJ2-7, with a possible D match to TRBD1 (6 bases). Germline V gene sequence: CDR1 WSHSY, CDR2 SAAADI. The CDR3 has 13 residues. V lost 1 base to trimming and J lost 3 bases, with 7 bases between them. The CDR3 protein is CASSEYRVYEQYF. The CDR3 DNA reads TGCGCCAGCAGTGAGTACAGGGTCTACGAGCAGTACTTC.

The chain carries TRBV7-2 and TRBJ1-1; D is undetermined. Germline CDR1 reads SGHTA; CDR2 reads FQGNSA. Trimming removed 5 bases from V and 0 bases from J, with 7 bases in between. CDR3 length equals 13 residues. Written as DNA, the CDR3 is TGTGCCAGCAGCCCTATAATGAACACTGAAGCTTTCTTT. Its translation is CASSPIMNTEAFF.

The chain uses TRBV6-5 and TRBJ2-4, with TRBD1 matching over 9 bases. Trimming took 4 bases from V and 9 from J; bases not matched to a gene: 4. The CDR3 is 13 amino acids. CDR1 is MNHEY and CDR2 is SVGAGI in the germline V gene. In DNA, the CDR3 is TGTGCCAGCAGTTGGGGACAGGGAGGCATTCAGTACTTC. Protein sequence: CASSWGQGGIQYF.

This chain uses TRBV28 with TRBJ1-1; 7 positions agree with TRBD1. Unmatched junction bases numbered 6, after V lost 5 bases and J lost 3 bases. Germline V gives CDR1 MDHEN, CDR2 SYDVKM. This CDR3 has 14 amino acids. The CDR3 sequence is CASSPRQGYTEAFF. CDR3 coding DNA: TGTGCCAGCAGTCCTCGACAGGGCTACACTGAAGCTTTCTTT.

This chain uses TRBV9 with TRBJ2-1, with D perhaps matching TRBD2 (5 bases). From germline, CDR1 is SGDLS and CDR2 YYNGEE. V lost 4 bases, J lost 0 bases, and 14 bases lay in between. This CDR3 contains 16 residues. Here the CDR3 reads CASSPQFGDSYNEQFF. DNA of the CDR3: TGTGCCAGCAGCCCTCAATTCGGGGACTCCTACAATGAGCAGTTCTTC.

This rearrangement joins TRBV3-1 (or the pseudogene TRBV3-2) to TRBJ1-3; TRBD1 is a possible D gene (5 bases). Per the germline V gene, CDR1 is LGHDT and CDR2 is YNNKEL (reference sequence). Trimming pared 4 bases from V and 0 bases from J, leaving 13 bases between. The CDR3 has 16 amino acids. CDR3 DNA sequence: TGTGCCAGCAGCCCACACAGGATCCTCTCTGGAAACACCATATATTTT. It specifies CASSPHRILSGNTIYF.

V usage is TRBV27 and J usage is TRBJ2-1; 7 bases are a match to TRBD2. The J segment lost 6 bases and the V segment lost 6 bases, leaving 11 bases of the junction unmatched. CDR3 size: 15 residues. Germline CDR1 and CDR2: MNHEY and SMNVEV (reference sequence). CDR3 nucleotides: TGTGCCAGCAGGGGGGGAGGGATGCGGAGCAATGAGCAGTTCTTC. This encodes CASRGGGMRSNEQFF.

The chain joins TRBV9 to TRBJ2-4; TRBD1 matches 12 bases. CDR3 length: 15 amino acids. Germline V gives CDR1 SGDLS, CDR2 YYNGEE. The ends lost 2 bases at V and 7 bases at J; junction bases unmatched: 4. CDR3 region: CASSVGQGAENIQYF. CDR3 in DNA: TGTGCCAGCAGCGTGGGACAGGGGGCGGAGAACATTCAGTACTTC.